A single T cell receptor (beta chain) is shown here with its context. Its antigen is still unknown. This specimen comes from a study of cytotoxic CD8 clonotypes in ibrutinib-treated CLL. The overall study: Across samples, productive templates numbered 200,000 to 300,000 and productive rearrangements reached about 98,000 on average.

The CDR3 covers 14 residues. The V gene's germline CDR1 is SGHRS and CDR2 YFSETQ. Trimming stripped 2 bases from V and 5 bases from J, with 13 bases between. Study findings and constraints: Starting clonality was above that of age-matched healthy donors and tracked circulating CD8+ T-cell counts.

Sequenced by immunoSEQ multiplex PCR; TCRdb stores in-frame clones only, minus some. This sample has 130,000 to 150,000 clones, with 79% found just once. Specimen: PBMCs, collected after 12 months of ibrutinib treatment. The rearrangement links TRBV5-1 to TRBJ2-5; D call uncertain. The TCR sequence derives from a human donor with chronic lymphocytic leukemia. The CDR3 bases are TGCGCCAGCAGCTTTAACAGAGCCCGGGAGACCCAGTACTTC. This translates into CASSFNRARETQYF.